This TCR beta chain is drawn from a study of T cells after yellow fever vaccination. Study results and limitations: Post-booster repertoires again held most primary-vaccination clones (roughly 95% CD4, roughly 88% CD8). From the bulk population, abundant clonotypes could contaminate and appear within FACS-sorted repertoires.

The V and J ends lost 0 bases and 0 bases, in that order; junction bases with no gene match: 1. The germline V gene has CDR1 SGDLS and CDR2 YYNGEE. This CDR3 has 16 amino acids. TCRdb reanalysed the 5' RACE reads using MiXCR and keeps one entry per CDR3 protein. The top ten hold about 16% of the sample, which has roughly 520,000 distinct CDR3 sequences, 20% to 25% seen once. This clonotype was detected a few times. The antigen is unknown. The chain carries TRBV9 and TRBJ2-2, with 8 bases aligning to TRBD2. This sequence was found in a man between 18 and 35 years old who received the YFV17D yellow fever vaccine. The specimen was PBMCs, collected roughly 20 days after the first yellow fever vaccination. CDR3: CASSVAGGPNTGELFF. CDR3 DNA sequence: TGTGCCAGCAGCGTAGCGGGGGGGCCGAACACCGGGGAGCTGTTTTTT.